The 26 T cell receptor beta chains listed next were all sequenced from one sample in a study of OX40 agonist ivuxolimab in advanced cancers. The library relied on the immunoSEQ multiplex PCR assay. What TCRdb holds here is the immuneACCESS table cut down to in-frame rearrangements. Part of the clones is not present; checked against another copy, under half of the missing clones reflect an unresolved V gene, and the others are unexplained. The sample has roughly 12,000 clones on record, more than 70% of them singletons. Of the sample, around 27% is held by the ten largest clones. Sample: CD4+ or CD8+ T cells sorted from blood, taken in a trial of the OX40 agonist ivuxolimab. The receptors stem from an adult with an advanced solid tumor such as melanoma, head and neck, liver or kidney cancer.

This clone showed up just once. The J gene is TRBJ2-2, the V gene TRBV9; D is tentatively TRBD1 or TRBD2 (6 bases each). V shed 3 bases and J shed 5 bases, with 20 bases lying between them. The germline V gene has CDR1 SGDLS and CDR2 YYNGEE. The CDR3 spans 17 residues. The CDR3 DNA is TGTGCCAGCAGCGCTCGAATGACTAGGCAGGGGACCGGGGAGCTGTTTTTT. Protein: CASSARMTRQGTGELFF.

V gene TRBV7-9 combines with J gene TRBJ2-2, with D perhaps TRBD1 (6 bases). V lost 4 bases, J lost 0 bases, and 18 bases lay in between. The CDR3 totals 18 residues. Germline lookup yields CDR1 SEHNR and CDR2 FQNEAQ (reference sequence). The CDR3 DNA is TGTGCCAGCAGCTCCTCCTCATGGACAGAGACGAACACCGGGGAGCTGTTTTTT. As protein: CASSSSSWTETNTGELFF. The full variable domain, its missing parts supplied by reference TRBV7-9 and TRBJ2-2, is DTGVSQNPRHKITKRGQNVTFRCDPISEHNRLYWYRQTLGQGPEFLTYFQNEAQLEKSRLLSDRFSAERPKGSFSTLEIQRTEQGDSAMYLCASSSSSWTETNTGELFFGEGSRLTVL.

V usage is TRBV4-1 and J usage is TRBJ2-7; no clear D gene. Germline-derived CDR1 and CDR2 are MGHRA and YSYEKL. Trimming left V 1 base short and J 2 bases short, with 12 bases between. The CDR3 is made up of 15 amino acids. The CDR3 region is CASSQAQAEPYEQYF. The CDR3, as DNA: TGCGCCAGCAGCCAAGCGCAGGCTGAGCCCTACGAGCAGTACTTC.

This clone appeared a single time. V gene TRBV6-5 combines with J gene TRBJ2-5; TRBD1 matches 7 bases. The CDR3 covers 14 residues. CDR1 and CDR2 (germline): MNHEY, SVGAGI. The V gene end was trimmed by 5 bases and the J gene end by 2 bases; junction bases not matched to a gene: 5. The CDR3 DNA sequence: TGTGCCAGCAGTCGGACAGGATCTCAAGAGACCCAGTACTTC. Translating it yields CASSRTGSQETQYF.

V usage is TRBV5-4 and J usage is TRBJ2-7; D is uncertain. CDR3 length: 15 amino acids. V was clipped by 4 bases and J by 7 bases, with 21 bases between them. The germline CDR1 and CDR2 sequences are SGHNT and YYREEE (reference sequence). CDR3 region: CASSLHNYPAGEQYF. The CDR3 DNA sequence: TGTGCCAGCAGCCTCCACAACTATCCGGCCGGGGAGCAGTACTTC.

The chain is built from TRBV28 and TRBJ2-5; TRBD1 aligns across 8 bases. V lost 7 bases, J lost 0 bases, and 10 bases stayed unmatched. CDR3 length: 16 residues. Germline-derived CDR1 and CDR2 are MDHEN and SYDVKM. This chain's CDR3 is CASKLGTGDNQETQYF. CDR3 bases: TGTGCCAGCAAACTCGGGACAGGAGACAACCAAGAGACCCAGTACTTC.

The V gene is TRBV28, the J gene TRBJ2-5, with 8 bases that match TRBD1. The trim removed 4 bases at V and 3 bases at J, leaving 13 bases unmatched. Germline assignment: CDR1 MDHEN and CDR2 SYDVKM. The CDR3 has 17 amino acids. The CDR3: CASSSPRDRMGEETQYF. The DNA of the CDR3 is TGTGCCAGCAGTTCCCCTAGGGACAGGATGGGCGAAGAGACCCAGTACTTC.

This clone is categorized as medium-sized. The chain recombines TRBV29-1 with TRBJ1-2, with D possibly matching TRBD1 (5 bases). Germline V gene lookup returns CDR1 SQVTM and CDR2 ANQGSEA. CDR3 size: 12 residues. The V and J ends lost 3 bases and 1 base respectively, with 6 bases between them. CDR3 residues: CSVERGNYGYTF. CDR3 bases: TGCAGCGTTGAGAGGGGTAACTATGGCTACACCTTC.

In this sample, this clone turned up a few times. The genes are TRBV6-6 and TRBJ1-4; TRBD1 is a possible D gene (6 bases). The CDR3 runs to 15 residues. Germline-derived CDR1 and CDR2 are MNHNY and SVGAGI (reference sequence). V gave up 4 bases and J gave up 6 bases, with 15 bases separating them. The CDR3 DNA follows: TGTGCCAGCAGTTCCCCCAGGGGTGTTGATGAAAAACTGTTTTTT. Protein product: CASSSPRGVDEKLFF.

The chain uses TRBV18 and TRBJ1-2; D may be TRBD1 (6 bases). V lost 3 bases and J 1 base, leaving 12 bases between the germline ends. This CDR3 has 15 residues. CDR1 and CDR2 (germline): KGHSH, LQKENI. The CDR3 DNA is TGTGCCAGCTCACCCTCGGACAGACTTAACTATGGCTACACCTTC. Protein sequence: CASSPSDRLNYGYTF.

J is TRBJ2-1 and V is TRBV7-2; D tentatively reads TRBD1 or TRBD2 (6 bases each). V lost 1 base and J 8 bases, leaving 18 bases between the germline ends. The CDR3 length is 16 residues. Germline-derived CDR1 and CDR2 are SGHTA and FQGNSA. The CDR3 region is CASSLVEGGIWDEQFF. In nucleotides, the CDR3 is TGTGCCAGCAGCTTAGTTGAGGGGGGTATTTGGGATGAGCAGTTCTTC. The variable domain in full, with the rest retrieved from reference TRBV7-2 and TRBJ2-1, is GAGVSQSPSNKVTEKGKDVELRCDPISGHTALYWYRQSLGQGLEFLIYFQGNSAPDKSGLPSDRFSAERTGGSVSTLTIQRTQQEDSAVYLCASSLVEGGIWDEQFFGPGTRLTVL.

V gene TRBV13 combines with J gene TRBJ2-5; the match to TRBD2 covers 14 bases. The CDR3 consists of 17 residues. CDR1 is PRHDT and CDR2 is FYEKMQ in the germline V gene (reference sequence). Losses at the gene ends were 4 bases for V and 4 bases for J; bases not matched to a gene: 8. The CDR3 DNA sequence: TGTGCCAGCAGCTCCCGGACTAGCGGGAGGCTAGTAGAGACCCAGTACTTC. It codes for CASSSRTSGRLVETQYF.

The chain links TRBV2 to TRBJ1-1, with TRBD1 as a possible D gene (6 bases). V dropped 4 bases and J dropped 7 bases, with 13 bases sitting between them. The CDR3 contains 13 residues. Germline V gene data show CDR1 as SNHLY and CDR2 as FYNNEI. The CDR3 reads CASSVGAVIEAFF. The CDR3 DNA reads as TGTGCCAGCAGTGTGGGGGCAGTAATTGAAGCTTTCTTT.

This chain uses TRBV5-1 with TRBJ1-1, with no clear D. Germline V CDR1 and CDR2: SGHRS, YFSETQ. The length of the CDR3 is 14 residues. V was trimmed by 5 bases and J by 0 bases, leaving 11 bases between them. The DNA for the CDR3 is TGCGCCAGCAGGGAGCGGACTATGAACACTGAAGCTTTCTTT. Amino acid sequence: CASRERTMNTEAFF.

V is TRBV19 and J is TRBJ1-2; 12 bases map to TRBD1. Trimming at V came to 7 bases and at J to 8 bases, leaving 11 bases not matched to a gene. This CDR3 contains 15 residues. The germline CDR1 and CDR2 sequences are LNHDA and SQIVND (reference sequence). CDR3 nucleotides: TGTGCCAGTACCCACCCCCGGGACAGGGGGCGAGGCTACACCTTC. As protein: CASTHPRDRGRGYTF. The full variable domain, its missing parts supplied by reference TRBV19 and TRBJ1-2, is DGGITQSPKYLFRKEGQNVTLSCEQNLNHDAMYWYRQDPGQGLRLIYYSQIVNDFQKGDIAEGYSVSREKKESFPLTVTSAQKNPTAFYLCASTHPRDRGRGYTFGSGTRLTVV.

The rearrangement links TRBV7-9 to TRBJ1-1; 10 nucleotides align to TRBD1. The CDR3 has 16 amino acids. Trimming at V came to 2 bases and at J to 0 bases, leaving 3 bases not matched to a gene. Germline assignment: CDR1 SEHNR and CDR2 FQNEAQ (reference sequence). The CDR3 nucleotides read TGTGCCAGCAGCTTATCCGGGACAGGGGTGAACACTGAAGCTTTCTTT. Residues: CASSLSGTGVNTEAFF.

The chain links TRBV19 to TRBJ2-1; the D gene could be TRBD1 or TRBD2 (5 bases each). Germline loops: CDR1 LNHDA, CDR2 SQIVND (reference sequence). This CDR3 spans 16 amino acids. Trimming removed 4 bases from V and 4 bases from J, with 17 bases in between. The CDR3 DNA is TGTGCCAGTAGTAACCTGGCAGGGAGAAAGTACAATGAGCAGTTCTTC. Amino acid sequence: CASSNLAGRKYNEQFF.

Regarding this clone: The sample holds other DNA sequences that translate to the same CDR3. The chain combines TRBV5-5 with TRBJ1-1, with D possibly TRBD1 on 5 matching bases. The length of the CDR3 is 14 residues. Germline V gives CDR1 SGHKS, CDR2 YYEKEE (reference sequence). V lost 1 base and J lost 1, with 8 bases in between. CDR3 in DNA: TGTGCCAGCAGCTTGCGCGGGGGGAACACTGAAGCTTTCTTT. Translating it yields CASSLRGGNTEAFF.

This clone is judged medium-sized. V is TRBV6-5 and J is TRBJ1-2; 11 bases line up with TRBD1. This CDR3 is 15 amino acids long. Losses at the gene ends were 5 bases for V and 8 bases for J; bases not matched to a gene: 10. Germline CDR1 is MNHEY and CDR2 is SVGAGI. CDR3 sequence reads: CASSPGPGQGVGYTF. DNA for the CDR3: TGTGCCAGCAGTCCCGGGCCGGGACAGGGGGTAGGCTACACCTTC.

The chain has TRBV4-2 and TRBJ1-6, with 8 bases matching TRBD1. The ends lost 1 base at V and 6 bases at J; junction bases unmatched: 2. This CDR3 is built from 15 residues. The V gene's germline CDR1 is LGHNA and CDR2 YNFKEQ. The CDR3 loop reads CASSQGTGINSPLHF. For the CDR3, the DNA is TGTGCCAGCAGCCAAGGGACAGGGATTAATTCACCCCTCCACTTT.

This clone was seen more than once but under ten times. The CDR3 loop is CASSFRTNQYEQYF. For the CDR3, the DNA is TGTGCCAGCAGCTTCCGGACTAATCAATACGAGCAGTACTTC. The V call is TRBV5-5, the J call TRBJ2-7; D is possibly TRBD2 (6 bases). Germline V gene sequence: CDR1 SGHKS, CDR2 YYEKEE (reference sequence). The CDR3 length is 14 residues. Trimming cost V 2 bases and J 4 bases, with 13 bases left between them.

The chain has TRBV9 and TRBJ2-5, with TRBD2 matching over 7 bases. The end of the DNA fits TRBJ2-7 better, so the J call may be wrong. Germline assignment: CDR1 SGDLS and CDR2 YYNGEE. The CDR3 spans 14 residues. The CDR3 loop is CASSGGEGKYEQYF. In DNA, the CDR3 is TGTGCCAGCAGCGGTGGGGAGGGGAAATACGAGCAGTACTTC.

The V call is TRBV9, the J call TRBJ2-7; 8 bases match TRBD2. The ends lost 6 bases at V and 2 bases at J; junction bases unmatched: 4. There are 13 residues in the CDR3. The germline V gene encodes CDR1 SGDLS and CDR2 YYNGEE. CDR3 sequence (DNA): TGTGCCAGCAACCCCGGGGGGGCCTACGAGCAGTACTTC. Amino acids: CASNPGGAYEQYF.

V and J are TRBV2 and TRBJ1-3; D ambiguous. Trimming pared 7 bases from V and 4 bases from J, leaving 17 bases between. CDR3 length: 15 residues. Germline loops: CDR1 SNHLY, CDR2 FYNNEI. CDR3 sequence: CASTRSEIVGNTIYF. The CDR3 bases are TGTGCCAGCACTCGATCAGAGATCGTCGGAAACACCATATATTTT. The full variable domain, in which reference TRBV2 and TRBJ1-3 provide the parts outside the CDR3, is EPEVTQTPSHQVTQMGQEVILRCVPISNHLYFYWYRQILGQKVEFLVSFYNNEISEKSEIFDDQFSVERPDGSNFTLKIRSTKLEDSAMYFCASTRSEIVGNTIYFGEGSWLTVV.

The chain combines TRBV7-9 with TRBJ1-2; possible D gene TRBD1, 5 bases. The CDR3 sequence is 16 residues long. Germline V CDR1 and CDR2: SEHNR, FQNEAQ (reference sequence). The V end lost 5 bases, the J end lost 5 bases, and 21 bases lay between the germline ends. The DNA for the CDR3 is TGTGCCAGCAGCACCCCTACCGGGACCGGCTCGTATGGCTACACCTTC. Amino acid sequence: CASSTPTGTGSYGYTF.

This clone was seen a few times. The genes are TRBV5-6 and TRBJ2-1, with D possibly matching TRBD2 (6 bases). Trimming removed 4 bases at V and 4 bases at J, with 6 bases between. There are 12 residues in the CDR3. The germline V gene encodes CDR1 SGHDT and CDR2 YYEEEE. The CDR3 DNA reads TGTGCCAGCAGCCGGGGGTACAATGAGCAGTTCTTC. It encodes CASSRGYNEQFF. Complete variable domain (other parts from reference TRBV5-6 and TRBJ2-1): DAGVTQSPTHLIKTRGQQVTLRCSPKSGHDTVSWYQQALGQGPQFIFQYYEEEERQRGNFPDRFSGHQFPNYSSELNVNALLLGDSALYLCASSRGYNEQFFGPGTRLTVL.